A single sample is the source of the 18 T cell receptor beta chains below, sequenced in a study of T cells after yellow fever vaccination. TCRdb used MiXCR to reprocess the 5' RACE reads, holding one entry per CDR3 protein. The repertoire includes approximately 250,000 distinct CDR3 sequences, 5.5% to 8.5% of them detected once, and 0.85% to 1.2% sits in the top ten. This specimen was CD4+ T cells sorted from PBMCs, taken on the day of the yellow fever booster vaccination. Receptors were obtained from a man aged 25-45 years who received the YFV17D yellow fever vaccine.

The V call is TRBV7-8, the J call TRBJ2-7; D gene uncertain. CDR1 and CDR2 (germline): SGHVS, FQNEAQ. The ends were cut back, 1 base at V and 6 bases at J, with 10 bases in the middle. This CDR3 comprises 13 residues. The CDR3 nucleotides are TGTGCCAGCAGCTTAGTGTTAGATTCCGAGCAGTACTTC. It yields the protein CASSLVLDSEQYF.

The sample holds a few counts of this clonotype. This sequence joins TRBV20-1 and TRBJ2-5; the match to TRBD2 covers 10 bases. Germline V gene lookup returns CDR1 DFQATT and CDR2 SNEGSKA (reference sequence). J lost 5 bases, V lost 4 bases, and 10 bases had no gene match. The CDR3 sequence is 15 residues long. The CDR3 region is CSATLPPAGGETQYF. CDR3 DNA: TGCAGTGCTACCCTACCCCCAGCGGGAGGGGAGACCCAGTACTTC.

There are a few counts of this clonotype. V gene TRBV11-2 combines with J gene TRBJ2-2; 11 bases align to TRBD2. After removal of 3 bases from V and 4 bases from J, the junction contained 16 bases not matched to a gene. The CDR3 loop spans 20 amino acids. From germline, CDR1 is SGHAT and CDR2 FQNNGV. The chain's CDR3 is CASSFRFTVAGGPGTGELFF. CDR3 DNA: TGTGCCAGCAGCTTCCGCTTTACTGTAGCGGGAGGGCCGGGCACCGGGGAGCTGTTTTTT.

This clonotype was found a few times. The chain couples TRBV7-2 to TRBJ2-7, with 7 bases identical to TRBD1. The germline V gene has CDR1 SGHTA and CDR2 FQGNSA. The trim removed 3 bases at V and 4 bases at J, leaving 9 bases unmatched. CDR3 length equals 15 residues. For the CDR3, the DNA is TGTGCCAGCAGCTTTAGTCCGGGACAGCCATACGAGCAGTACTTC. It is translated as CASSFSPGQPYEQYF.

This clonotype was counted between two and nine times. The chain uses TRBV3-1 and TRBJ2-3; 7 nucleotides agree with TRBD1. Germline assignment: CDR1 LGHDT and CDR2 YNNKEL (reference sequence). The J segment lost 4 bases and the V segment lost 5 bases, leaving 12 bases of the junction unmatched. The CDR3 extends over 16 amino acids. CDR3 sequence (DNA): TGTGCCAGCAGCGACCCTAGGACAGGTTCTTCAGATACGCAGTATTTT. Translated, it gives CASSDPRTGSSDTQYF.

Worth noting for this clonotype: Possible read error: a much larger clone is one base away. The genes are TRBV6-2 or TRBV6-3 and TRBJ1-2; D not resolved. CDR3 length: 15 residues. Germline V gene lookup returns CDR1 MNHEY and CDR2 SVGEGT. Trimming pared 3 bases from V and 4 bases from J, leaving 15 bases between. In nucleotides, the CDR3 is TGTGCCAGCAGTTATTTCGTCAGCGGATCCTATGGCTACACCTTC. It yields the protein CASSYFVSGSYGYTF.

The chain joins TRBV3-1 to TRBJ2-7; 7 positions agree with TRBD2. V trimming: 4 bases; J trimming: 4 bases; junction bases outside the gene matches: 13. This CDR3 region has 16 residues. CDR1 LGHDT and CDR2 YNNKEL come from the germline V gene (reference sequence). The CDR3 here is CASSRDGRPGKYEQYF. The CDR3 nucleotides are TGTGCCAGCAGCCGTGACGGGAGGCCAGGGAAGTACGAGCAGTACTTC.

This chain connects TRBV11-2 to TRBJ2-7; weak D call: TRBD1 (6 bases). Between the trimmed V and J ends, which lost 5 bases and 0 bases, there was a span of 14 bases. The germline V gene encodes CDR1 SGHAT and CDR2 FQNNGV. This CDR3 has 15 residues. The CDR3 reads CASSRQRGFSYEQYF. DNA of the CDR3: TGTGCCAGCAGCCGCCAAAGGGGGTTCTCCTACGAGCAGTACTTC.

The chain has TRBV20-1 and TRBJ2-7; TRBD2 matches at 7 bases. The CDR3 spans 11 residues. CDR1 is DFQATT and CDR2 is SNEGSKA in the germline V gene (reference sequence). The V gene end was trimmed by 3 bases and the J gene end by 4 bases; junction bases not matched to a gene: 0. Written as DNA, the CDR3 is TGCAGTGCTAGCGGGGGGTACGAGCAGTACTTC. Its protein product is CSASGGYEQYF.

This clonotype was observed many times. The chain links TRBV20-1 to TRBJ2-1; 8 positions match TRBD2. Losses at the gene ends were 4 bases for V and 15 bases for J; bases not matched to a gene: 11. Per germline, CDR1 DFQATT and CDR2 SNEGSKA (reference sequence). The CDR3 is 12 amino acids. CDR3 in amino acids: CSAISSGSMPFF. DNA of the CDR3: TGCAGTGCTATCTCAAGCGGGAGTATGCCGTTCTTC.

The CDR3 DNA reads as TGTGCCAGCAGCTTAGTTAGGACAGGACCCTACGAGCAGTACTTC. This encodes CASSLVRTGPYEQYF. The V and J genes are TRBV7-2 and TRBJ2-7; 7 nucleotides agree with TRBD1. Per the germline V gene, CDR1 is SGHTA and CDR2 is FQGNSA. CDR3 size: 15 residues. With 1 base clipped from V and 2 bases from J, the junction kept 5 bases outside the gene matches. Variable domain in full (rest from reference TRBV7-2 and TRBJ2-7): GAGVSQSPSNKVTEKGKDVELRCDPISGHTALYWYRQSLGQGLEFLIYFQGNSAPDKSGLPSDRFSAERTGGSVSTLTIQRTQQEDSAVYLCASSLVRTGPYEQYFGPGTRLTVT.

Concerning this clonotype itself: This may come from a read error, since a much larger clone is one base off. This chain connects TRBV20-1 to TRBJ2-7; 9 bases line up with TRBD2. The CDR3 spans 15 residues. V shed 3 bases and J 4 bases; nucleotides not matched to a gene: 10. Germline CDR1 reads DFQATT; CDR2 reads SNEGSKA (reference sequence). DNA of the CDR3: TGCAGTGCTAGCCGGATAGCGGGAGACGGATACGAGCAGTACTTC. It is translated as CSASRIAGDGYEQYF.

Ten or more counts support this clonotype. V usage is TRBV9 and J usage is TRBJ1-1; D possibly corresponds to TRBD1 (6 bases). Per germline, CDR1 SGDLS and CDR2 YYNGEE. The CDR3 has 15 amino acids. V shed 3 bases and J shed 1 base, with 13 bases lying between them. The CDR3 sequence: CASSAQGKGNTEAFF. CDR3 bases: TGTGCCAGCAGCGCACAGGGAAAGGGGAACACTGAAGCTTTCTTT. The whole variable domain, remainder taken from reference TRBV9 and TRBJ1-1, is DSGVTQTPKHLITATGQRVTLRCSPRSGDLSVYWYQQSLDQGLQFLIQYYNGEERAKGNILERFSAQQFPDLHSELNLSSLELGDSALYFCASSAQGKGNTEAFFGQGTRLTVV.

This clonotype came up many times. V and J are TRBV10-3 and TRBJ2-5; 7 nucleotides align to TRBD2. CDR3 length equals 16 residues. Germline V CDR1 and CDR2: ENHRY, SYGVKD. V gave up 3 bases and J gave up 5 bases; unmatched junction bases: 12. CDR3 sequence (DNA): TGTGCCATCAGTGACGCCGGGACTACACTAATCGAGACCCAGTACTTC. Amino acids: CAISDAGTTLIETQYF.

This clonotype was picked up a small number of times. The chain combines TRBV20-1 with TRBJ2-7, with a weak D call TRBD2 (6 bases). There are 13 residues in the CDR3. V lost 2 bases and J lost 0, with 8 bases in between. Germline V lookup: CDR1 DFQATT, CDR2 SNEGSKA (reference sequence). CDR3 sequence reads: CSARLAPSYEQYF. DNA of the CDR3: TGCAGTGCTAGACTAGCGCCCTCCTACGAGCAGTACTTC.

This clonotype was counted a few times. This chain links TRBV2 with TRBJ1-5, with D maybe TRBD1 (5 bases). The CDR3 spans 15 residues. V was clipped by 4 bases and J by 8 bases, with 18 bases between them. From germline, CDR1 is SNHLY and CDR2 FYNNEI. The CDR3 is CASSVQETAGEPQHF. CDR3 coding DNA: TGTGCCAGCAGTGTACAGGAAACTGCTGGGGAGCCCCAGCATTTT.

This clonotype was recorded at least ten times. The gene calls are TRBV6-1 and TRBJ2-1, with TRBD2 matching 13 bases. V lost 6 bases, J lost 10 bases, and 6 bases stayed unmatched. In germline, CDR1 is MNHNS, CDR2 SASEGT. The CDR3 is 14 residues long. CDR3 residues: CASSAGLAGSEQFF. The CDR3, as DNA: TGTGCCAGCAGCGCGGGACTAGCGGGAAGCGAGCAGTTCTTC.

This clonotype showed up just a few times. The chain couples TRBV18 to TRBJ2-7; D perhaps matches TRBD1 (6 bases). V lost 3 bases to trimming and J lost 4 bases, with 13 bases between them. CDR1 is KGHSH and CDR2 is LQKENI in the germline V gene. CDR3 length equals 14 residues. Here the CDR3 reads CASSPGAGSYEQYF. The CDR3 DNA sequence: TGTGCCAGCTCACCGGGGGCCGGATCTTACGAGCAGTACTTC.